This T cell receptor beta chain was sequenced in a study of identical twins. The V and J ends lost 0 bases and 3 bases, in that order; junction bases with no gene match: 5. Germline V lookup: CDR1 DFQATT, CDR2 SNEGSKA (reference sequence). This CDR3 comprises 16 residues. In its sample, this clonotype was seen many times. Unique molecular identifiers were in the cDNA, with template-switch universal primer binding. TCRdb re-derived calls from the 5' RACE reads in MiXCR, one entry per CDR3 protein. This sample yields roughly 710,000 distinct CDR3 sequences, of which less than 7% are seen a single time; roughly 1.6% belongs to the top ten.

The origin of this receptor is a man between 18 and 35 years old in good health. Sequencing used naive T cells sorted from blood. This rearrangement joins TRBV20-1 to TRBJ2-3; 11 positions match TRBD2. CDR3 sequence: CSAREASGRRTDTQYF. In DNA form, the CDR3 reads TGCAGTGCTAGAGAGGCTAGCGGGAGGAGGACAGATACGCAGTATTTT.